The text below deals with one TCR beta chain. Its antigen is not identified. This sample is drawn from a study of cytomegalovirus exposure and HLA in healthy donors. Study in general: Inside one of the first data releases sat some 85 million unique TCRs taken from HLA-typed donors. Findings and limits, study-wide: A later analysis found common viral pathogens apparently linked to several of the most significant clusters.

The V end lost 3 bases, the J end lost 4 bases, and 10 bases lay between the germline ends. The CDR3 is 14 residues long. Germline loops: CDR1 SGHDT, CDR2 YYEEEE. 60 Vbeta and 13 Jbeta primers were used in PCR. Generated by immunoSEQ multiplex PCR, the TCRdb table keeps only in-frame clones and is missing some. In the table there are approximately 220,000 clones, roughly 80% of which are singletons. This chain connects TRBV5-6 to TRBJ2-2; D possibly corresponds to TRBD2 (5 bases). Material for sequencing was PBMCs. This clonotype originated in a young man in good health and CMV-seronegative. CDR3 coding DNA: TGTGCCAGCAGCTCCCATGAGGGCACCGGGGAGCTGTTTTTT. It specifies CASSSHEGTGELFF.